This T cell receptor beta chain was identified in a study of blood T cell repertoires in COVID-19. About the study: Specimens from acute and convalescent COVID-19 originated in the United States, Italy and Spain.

Per germline, CDR1 SGHDN and CDR2 FVKESK. CDR3 length: 16 amino acids. V lost 8 bases and J 2 bases, leaving 18 bases between the germline ends. Authors' methods: Estimation of nucleated cell counts relied on the amplification of reference gene primers. Data came from immunoSEQ multiplex PCR; TCRdb stores just in-frame clones and leaves some out. The V and J calls and the clone size are those of that table, but D and trimming were determined from the DNA. The sample yields about 65,000 clones, over 85% seen once. J is TRBJ2-2 and V is TRBV14, with a weak D call TRBD1 (6 bases). The TCR originated in a man aged 65-85 years with active COVID-19. The sequenced sample was peripheral blood. The CDR3 DNA is TGTGCCAGCGGGGCAGGGGCCTTAATAAACACCGGGGAGCTGTTTTTT. It codes for CASGAGALINTGELFF.